A single sample is the source of the 24 T cell receptor beta chains below, sequenced in a study of blood T cells in healthy people across ages (dated by TCRdb to 2013 to 2016). The library was made by 5' RACE. Sequenced using an Illumina HiSeq 2500. A second roughly 6 to 12 cycle PCR used a sample-barcoded 5' primer and a J-beta primer mix. TCRdb's own reprocessing of the public reads used fastp at Q25 and MiXCR and kept productive beta chains. Identical CDR3 proteins give one entry, which carries the most common genes and DNA. The sample has more than 800,000 distinct CDR3 sequences on record, around 26% of them singletons. The top ten constitute approximately 15% of the sample. Source material: blood. The receptor set was obtained from a woman aged 80 or over in good health.

V is TRBV24-1 and J is TRBJ2-2; 8 bases fit TRBD2. The V and J ends lost 4 bases and 4 bases, in that order; junction bases with no gene match: 10. The CDR3 contains 17 residues. CDR1 is KGHDR and CDR2 is SFDVKD in the germline V gene. The CDR3 DNA sequence: TGTGCCACCAGTGAGTCGGGAGCGGGGGCCAGCACCGGGGAGCTGTTTTTT. It encodes CATSESGAGASTGELFF.

The chain has TRBV19 and TRBJ1-2; 7 positions match TRBD1. The germline gives CDR1 LNHDA, CDR2 SQIVND (reference sequence). V shed 4 bases and J 2 bases; nucleotides not matched to a gene: 4. The CDR3 totals 14 residues. DNA of the CDR3: TGTGCCAGTAGTACCCCGGGACAGAACTATGGCTACACCTTC. The encoded protein is CASSTPGQNYGYTF.

There are a few counts of this clonotype. This chain links TRBV11-2 with TRBJ2-3, with no clear D. CDR3 length: 16 residues. With 5 bases removed from V and 2 bases from J, the gap between germline ends came to 17 bases. Germline values: CDR1 SGHAT, CDR2 FQNNGV. The CDR3 sequence: CASSPDWQRLTDTQYF. The CDR3 DNA reads TGTGCCAGCAGCCCAGACTGGCAACGCCTCACAGATACGCAGTATTTT.

Concerning this clonotype itself: This may be a read error, as it is one base from a much larger clone. V is TRBV7-6 and J is TRBJ2-1; D is perhaps TRBD2 (6 bases). The CDR3 runs 14 residues. Germline V gene lookup returns CDR1 SGHVS and CDR2 FNYEAQ. The CDR3 region is CANSPRAGNNEQFF. The CDR3 nucleotides read TGTGCCAACAGCCCCCGCGCGGGGAACAATGAGCAGTTCTTC.

This clonotype has ten or more counts. This rearrangement joins TRBV18 to TRBJ1-2; no firm D call. This CDR3 comprises 14 residues. Deletions cut 2 bases from V and 6 bases from J, with 13 bases between. The germline CDR1 and CDR2 sequences are KGHSH and LQKENI. The CDR3 bases are TGTGCCAGCTCACCAAGGACCGATATTAATGGCTACACCTTC. It specifies CASSPRTDINGYTF.

V gene TRBV5-1 combines with J gene TRBJ2-7; D uncertain. CDR1 SGHRS and CDR2 YFSETQ come from the germline V gene. V was shortened by 2 bases and J by 3 bases, with 15 bases between the two germline ends. The CDR3 consists of 15 residues. CDR3 sequence (DNA): TGCGCCAGCAGCTTACGAGCTCAGAGAGACTACGAGCAGTACTTC. This translates into CASSLRAQRDYEQYF.

There are many counts of this clonotype. The genes are TRBV7-2 and TRBJ2-7, with TRBD1 as a possible D gene (5 bases). The CDR3 sequence is 13 residues long. Germline lookup yields CDR1 SGHTA and CDR2 FQGNSA. Between the trimmed V and J ends, which lost 6 bases and 3 bases, there was a span of 12 bases. CDR3 coding DNA: TGTGCCAGCAGTTTTGGCCAGGGCTACGAGCAGTACTTC. Protein product: CASSFGQGYEQYF.

The gene calls are TRBV11-2 and TRBJ2-3, with 7 nucleotides matching TRBD2. V was clipped by 5 bases and J by 4 bases; unmatched bases: 6. This CDR3 is built from 14 residues. CDR1 and CDR2 (germline): SGHAT, FQNNGV. The CDR3 loop reads CASSTQGGSDTQYF. The CDR3 region has the DNA TGTGCCAGCAGCACGCAGGGAGGGTCAGATACGCAGTATTTT.

This clonotype was detected once. This chain connects TRBV12-3 or TRBV12-4 to TRBJ2-3; D is unresolved. The CDR3 is 14 amino acids. V was cut by 6 bases and J by 0 bases, with 10 bases left in between. CDR3 in DNA: TGTGCCAGCAGGGAGATATCTAGCACAGATACGCAGTATTTT. Translating gives CASREISSTDTQYF.

In its sample, this clonotype was seen many times. The rearrangement joins TRBV6-1 to TRBJ2-7, with 7 bases matching TRBD1. Germline V gene lookup returns CDR1 MNHNS and CDR2 SASEGT. V trimming: 5 bases; J trimming: 2 bases; junction bases outside the gene matches: 15. The CDR3 is 17 amino acids. CDR3 sequence (DNA): TGTGCCAGCAGTACCCACACGTCAGGACAGGCGACCTACGAGCAGTACTTC. Protein sequence: CASSTHTSGQATYEQYF.

On this clonotype: A much more abundant neighbour one base away suggests this may be a read error. The chain couples TRBV6-2 or TRBV6-3 to TRBJ2-3; 9 bases map to TRBD1. With V trimmed by 9 bases and J by 6 bases, 10 bases remained unmatched. In germline, CDR1 is MNHEY, CDR2 SVGEGT. CDR3 length equals 14 residues. As DNA, the CDR3 is TGTGCCAGTTTGGGACAGGGACCGGTGGATACGCAGTATTTT. This codes for CASLGQGPVDTQYF.

The V call is TRBV7-2, the J call TRBJ2-2; TRBD2 aligns across 8 bases. Germline lookup yields CDR1 SGHTA and CDR2 FQGNSA. This CDR3 is built from 15 residues. Trimming removed 5 bases from V and 6 bases from J; junction bases left unmatched: 8. The CDR3 bases are TGTGCCAGCAGCCCGGGGGGGCAATCCCCCGGGGAGCTGTTTTTT. Translating it yields CASSPGGQSPGELFF. Together with reference TRBV7-2 and TRBJ2-2, the CDR3 gives the full variable domain: GAGVSQSPSNKVTEKGKDVELRCDPISGHTALYWYRQSLGQGLEFLIYFQGNSAPDKSGLPSDRFSAERTGGSVSTLTIQRTQQEDSAVYLCASSPGGQSPGELFFGEGSRLTVL.

This clonotype was detected ten times or more. This chain uses TRBV3-1 with TRBJ1-1, with TRBD1 as a possible D gene (6 bases). Looked up from germline, CDR1 is LGHDT and CDR2 is YNNKEL (reference sequence). V lost 2 bases, J lost 9 bases, and 13 bases lay in between. There are 13 residues in the CDR3. The CDR3 DNA follows: TGTGCCAGCAGCCAAAGTAGGGGACATCAAGCTTTCTTT. Amino acids: CASSQSRGHQAFF.

This clonotype appeared a single time. V is TRBV20-1 and J is TRBJ1-2; a weak D match, TRBD1 (6 bases). The V end lost 3 bases, the J end lost 8 bases, and 16 bases lay between the germline ends. CDR1 and CDR2 from the germline V gene are DFQATT and SNEGSKA (reference sequence). The CDR3 loop spans 13 amino acids. CDR3 nucleotide sequence: TGCAGTGCTAGTATGGCAGGGACACAGGGCTACACCTTC. It yields the protein CSASMAGTQGYTF.

This clonotype has a count of ten or more. The CDR3 region is CSASQTPYEQYF. DNA of the CDR3: TGCAGTGCTAGCCAGACCCCCTACGAGCAGTACTTC. The chain combines TRBV20-1 with TRBJ2-7; the D is unclear. V shed 3 bases and J shed 2 bases, with 8 bases lying between them. The length of the CDR3 is 12 residues. Looked up from germline, CDR1 is DFQATT and CDR2 is SNEGSKA (reference sequence).

V usage is TRBV5-1 and J usage is TRBJ2-2; perhaps TRBD2 as D (5 bases). Between the trimmed V and J ends, which lost 4 bases and 4 bases, there was a span of 14 bases. Germline V lookup: CDR1 SGHRS, CDR2 YFSETQ. The CDR3 runs 15 residues. For the CDR3, the DNA is TGCGCCAGCAGCACAAGTCTAGGGAGCACCGGGGAGCTGTTTTTT. Translated: CASSTSLGSTGELFF.

The chain uses TRBV7-2 and TRBJ1-6; D is perhaps TRBD1 (6 bases). CDR1 SGHTA and CDR2 FQGNSA come from the germline V gene. With 1 base removed from V and 10 bases from J, the gap between germline ends came to 17 bases. CDR3 length: 16 residues. Written as DNA, the CDR3 is TGTGCCAGCAGCTTAGATTGGGGGCGGTGGGACTCACCCCTCCACTTT. Protein: CASSLDWGRWDSPLHF.

V usage is TRBV20-1 and J usage is TRBJ1-4; D might be TRBD1 (6 bases). The CDR3 is made up of 14 amino acids. CDR1 DFQATT and CDR2 SNEGSKA come from the germline V gene (reference sequence). Deletions cut 0 bases from V and 8 bases from J, with 13 bases between. In DNA form, the CDR3 reads TGCAGTGCTAGAGATGGGGGAGGGGGGGAAAAACTGTTTTTT. Its protein is CSARDGGGGEKLFF.

This rearrangement joins TRBV2 to TRBJ2-1, with a tentative D call TRBD1 (6 bases). The germline CDR1 and CDR2 sequences are SNHLY and FYNNEI. V was pared by 2 bases and J by 5 bases, with 13 bases between. There are 15 residues in the CDR3. The CDR3 DNA reads as TGTGCCAGCAGTGAAAGGTTTCAGGGGAACAATGAGCAGTTCTTC. It specifies CASSERFQGNNEQFF.

The chain carries TRBV7-2 and TRBJ2-7; TRBD2 is a possible D gene (5 bases). Trimming removed 2 bases from V and 1 base from J, with 18 bases in between. This CDR3 comprises 17 residues. From germline, CDR1 is SGHTA and CDR2 FQGNSA. Written as DNA, the CDR3 is TGTGCCAGCAGCTTACTTCCCGGGATAGCGAGGTCCTACGAGCAGTACTTC. Translating it yields CASSLLPGIARSYEQYF.

The CDR3 loop is CASSLEGQSSYEQYF. The CDR3 nucleotides read TGTGCCAGCAGCTTAGAGGGACAATCTTCCTACGAGCAGTACTTC. V usage is TRBV13 and J usage is TRBJ2-7; possibly TRBD1 for D (6 bases). CDR1 PRHDT and CDR2 FYEKMQ come from the germline V gene (reference sequence). This CDR3 has 15 amino acids. The V end lost 1 base, the J end lost 1 base, and 11 bases lay between the germline ends.

This clonotype was observed a few times. This rearrangement joins TRBV13 to TRBJ2-1, with 8 bases aligning to TRBD1. Germline V gene sequence: CDR1 PRHDT, CDR2 FYEKMQ (reference sequence). V lost 0 bases, J lost 8 bases, and 9 bases stayed unmatched. The CDR3 has 16 amino acids. Here the CDR3 DNA reads TGTGCCAGCAGCTTAGGCCTTGGACAGGGTGCATATGAGCAGTTCTTC. Translated, it gives CASSLGLGQGAYEQFF.

J is TRBJ1-2 and V is TRBV7-2; the D is unclear. The V gene's germline CDR1 is SGHTA and CDR2 FQGNSA. Trimming shortened V by 5 bases and J by 5 bases, and 18 bases separated the two germline ends. The CDR3 contains 15 residues. The CDR3 DNA reads as TGTGCCAGCAGCGCCTCCAGACCGACGGGGTATGGCTACACCTTC. Translation gives CASSASRPTGYGYTF.

This clonotype showed up many times. The chain couples TRBV7-2 to TRBJ2-7; D not certain. Germline assignment: CDR1 SGHTA and CDR2 FQGNSA. This CDR3 comprises 12 residues. Trimming took 1 base from V and 4 from J, leaving 5 bases between them. The CDR3 reads CASSLGFYEQYF. In DNA form, the CDR3 reads TGTGCCAGCAGCTTAGGTTTTTACGAGCAGTACTTC.